Shown below are 21 T cell receptor beta chains from a single sample sequenced in a study of blood T cell repertoires in COVID-19. The assay was immunoSEQ multiplex PCR, and TCRdb's table has in-frame clones only and misses some. The data hold approximately 100,000 clones, with about 88% observed a single time. Source material: peripheral blood. Source of these receptors: a human donor in a cohort sampled during active COVID-19.

The J gene is TRBJ2-3, the V gene TRBV5-1; D is perhaps TRBD2 (5 bases). Trimming took 0 bases from V and 4 from J, leaving 12 bases between them. The CDR3 runs to 15 residues. The germline V gene has CDR1 SGHRS and CDR2 YFSETQ. The CDR3 coding sequence is TGCGCCAGCAGCTTGGCCCCAGCGGAGTCAGATACGCAGTATTTT. It specifies CASSLAPAESDTQYF.

The V and J genes are TRBV18 and TRBJ2-1, with D tentatively TRBD2 (5 bases). The CDR3 is 13 residues long. Per the germline V gene, CDR1 is KGHSH and CDR2 is LQKENI. The germline V and J ends were trimmed by 1 base and 6 bases, with 7 bases remaining between them. The CDR3 region is CASSPLAINEQFF. The CDR3 nucleotides read TGTGCCAGCTCACCACTAGCGATCAATGAGCAGTTCTTC.

The chain carries TRBV19 and TRBJ1-2; D unclear. Trimming shortened V by 4 bases and J by 4 bases, and 13 bases separated the two germline ends. There are 14 residues in the CDR3. Germline assignment: CDR1 LNHDA and CDR2 SQIVND (reference sequence). The CDR3 region has the DNA TGTGCCAGTAGTACCCCCGACACATTCTATGGCTACACCTTC. It yields the protein CASSTPDTFYGYTF. Filled out from reference TRBV19 and TRBJ1-2, the complete variable domain reads DGGITQSPKYLFRKEGQNVTLSCEQNLNHDAMYWYRQDPGQGLRLIYYSQIVNDFQKGDIAEGYSVSREKKESFPLTVTSAQKNPTAFYLCASSTPDTFYGYTFGSGTRLTVV.

This CDR3 is CAWSYTPRPDTQYF. The DNA for the CDR3 is TGTGCCTGGAGTTACACGCCGCGGCCAGATACGCAGTATTTT. This rearrangement joins TRBV30 to TRBJ2-3, with D unclear. Germline CDR1 reads GTSNPN; CDR2 reads SVGIG (reference sequence). V was cut by 2 bases and J by 4 bases, with 13 bases left in between. This CDR3 has 14 residues.

This rearrangement joins TRBV19 to TRBJ1-4; maybe TRBD1 (5 bases). Germline lookup yields CDR1 LNHDA and CDR2 SQIVND (reference sequence). V lost 0 bases to trimming and J lost 11 bases, with 10 bases between them. The CDR3 totals 13 residues. CDR3 bases: TGTGCCAGTAGTATAGATCGGGGGTCGAAACTGTTTTTT. Encoded protein: CASSIDRGSKLFF.

This clone was counted only a few times. The rearrangement joins TRBV5-1 to TRBJ2-3; no reliable D call. Per germline, CDR1 SGHRS and CDR2 YFSETQ. The ends were cut back, 5 bases at V and 6 bases at J, with 7 bases in the middle. This CDR3 has 11 amino acids. The DNA of the CDR3 is TGCGCCAGCAGTCTATCGGATACGCAGTATTTT. As protein: CASSLSDTQYF. Full variable domain (outside the CDR3, taken from reference TRBV5-1 and TRBJ2-3): KAGVTQTPRYLIKTRGQQVTLSCSPISGHRSVSWYQQTPGQGLQFLFEYFSETQRNKGNFPGRFSGRQFSNSRSEMNVSTLELGDSALYLCASSLSDTQYFGPGTRLTVL.

The rearrangement joins TRBV11-2 to TRBJ2-7; TRBD1 matches 8 bases. There are 16 residues in the CDR3. V was pared by 5 bases and J by 4 bases, with 13 bases of the junction left unmatched. Germline CDR1 is SGHAT and CDR2 is FQNNGV. As DNA, the CDR3 is TGTGCCAGCAGCGCTCTAAGGACAGGGTACAGGTACGAGCAGTACTTC. Translating gives CASSALRTGYRYEQYF.

The chain links TRBV28 to TRBJ2-7; TRBD2 aligns across 12 bases. The CDR3 covers 16 residues. Germline CDR1 MDHEN, CDR2 SYDVKM. V lost 5 bases, J lost 2 bases, and 7 bases stayed unmatched. CDR3 residues: CASSGASGGDPYEQYF. CDR3 DNA sequence: TGTGCCAGCAGTGGGGCTAGCGGGGGGGATCCCTACGAGCAGTACTTC.

The chain joins TRBV9 to TRBJ1-1, with D possibly TRBD1 on 5 matching bases. The V gene lost 2 bases and the J gene lost 1 base, with 15 bases spanning the gap. CDR3 length: 16 residues. Germline V lookup: CDR1 SGDLS, CDR2 YYNGEE. The CDR3 protein is CASSVRTPGANTEAFF. The CDR3, as DNA: TGTGCCAGCAGCGTCCGGACCCCTGGGGCGAACACTGAAGCTTTCTTT.

The V and J genes are TRBV9 and TRBJ2-7; D not certain. CDR1 and CDR2 (germline): SGDLS, YYNGEE. With 0 bases removed from V and 3 bases from J, the gap between germline ends came to 10 bases. The CDR3 has 14 amino acids. The CDR3 is CASSVGPEYYEQYF. CDR3 sequence (DNA): TGTGCCAGCAGCGTAGGTCCAGAATACTACGAGCAGTACTTC.

This chain uses TRBV11-2 with TRBJ2-5; perhaps TRBD1 as D (6 bases). With 5 bases removed from V and 4 bases from J, the gap between germline ends came to 17 bases. This CDR3 is 15 amino acids long. Germline V gives CDR1 SGHAT, CDR2 FQNNGV. The DNA of the CDR3 is TGTGCCAGCAGCCGCCGGAGAACAGGGTCAGAGACCCAGTACTTC. It specifies CASSRRRTGSETQYF.

The chain recombines TRBV2 with TRBJ2-7, with TRBD1 identical over 11 bases. Germline CDR1 is SNHLY and CDR2 is FYNNEI. This CDR3 has 13 amino acids. Trimming cost V 6 bases and J 7 bases; bases outside gene matches: 5. The CDR3 DNA reads TGTGCCAGCAGCAAGGACAGGGGGCTTGAGCAGTACTTC. Amino acids: CASSKDRGLEQYF.

The chain links TRBV11-2 to TRBJ2-7, with 8 bases that match TRBD2. Losses at the gene ends were 3 bases for V and 0 bases for J; bases not matched to a gene: 4. Germline V gives CDR1 SGHAT, CDR2 FQNNGV. The CDR3 runs to 15 residues. The CDR3 spells CASSLTLAASYEQYF. As DNA, the CDR3 is TGTGCCAGCAGCTTGACACTAGCGGCCTCCTACGAGCAGTACTTC.

This chain uses TRBV5-3 with TRBJ2-7, with 7 nucleotides matching TRBD1. TRBV5-3 is an ORF, with its function uncertain. This CDR3 is built from 16 residues. J gave up 9 bases and V 0 bases, and 15 bases lay outside the gene matches. The CDR3 DNA follows: TGTGCCAGAAGCTTGGGAGGTTCGGTAAAGGCAGGGGGGCAGTACTTC. Translated: CARSLGGSVKAGGQYF.

The chain employs TRBV7-3 and TRBJ2-1, with 7 bases matching TRBD1. Germline CDR1 SGHTA, CDR2 FQGTGA. The CDR3 runs to 12 residues. V lost 4 bases, J lost 7 bases, and 1 base stayed unmatched. The CDR3 here is CASSSQGNEQFF. The CDR3 DNA sequence: TGTGCCAGCAGCTCACAGGGGAATGAGCAGTTCTTC.

V is TRBV7-8 and J is TRBJ2-7; 8 nucleotides match TRBD2. Germline V lookup: CDR1 SGHVS, CDR2 FQNEAQ. The CDR3 has 14 residues. Trimming took 0 bases from V and 9 from J; bases not matched to a gene: 7. The chain's CDR3 is CASSLAEGLVAQYF. DNA for the CDR3: TGTGCCAGCAGCTTAGCGGAGGGACTAGTCGCGCAGTACTTC.

The chain is built from TRBV2 and TRBJ1-2, with 9 bases that match TRBD1. The J segment lost 8 bases and the V segment lost 4 bases, leaving 5 bases of the junction unmatched. Germline V gene sequence: CDR1 SNHLY, CDR2 FYNNEI. This CDR3 contains 13 residues. The CDR3 is CASSAGQGVGYTF. The CDR3 DNA follows: TGTGCCAGCAGTGCGGGACAGGGCGTGGGCTACACCTTC.

This clone showed up just once. The chain couples TRBV5-8 to TRBJ2-3; 7 bases align to TRBD1. The CDR3 extends over 17 amino acids. J was trimmed by 0 bases and V by 4 bases; bases with no gene match: 11. Germline assignment: CDR1 SGHTS and CDR2 YDEGEE. The CDR3 loop is CASSRGTASLSTDTQYF. CDR3 in DNA: TGTGCCAGCAGCAGGGGGACAGCCTCCCTTAGCACAGATACGCAGTATTTT.

The V and J genes are TRBV19 and TRBJ1-1, with D uncertain. The V end was cut by 5 bases, the J end by 5 bases, with 9 bases between. The CDR3 is 12 amino acids. Per the germline V gene, CDR1 is LNHDA and CDR2 is SQIVND (reference sequence). This CDR3 is CASSRSYTEAFF. The CDR3 bases are TGTGCCAGTAGTCGCTCCTATACTGAAGCTTTCTTT.

This chain uses TRBV27 with TRBJ1-1; the D is unclear. Per the germline V gene, CDR1 is MNHEY and CDR2 is SMNVEV (reference sequence). The CDR3 covers 15 residues. V lost 6 bases and J 2 bases, leaving 16 bases between the germline ends. The CDR3 nucleotides read TGTGCCAGCAGCCTCTCAACCGGGGTAAACACTGAAGCTTTCTTT. Translation: CASSLSTGVNTEAFF.

This chain joins TRBV5-1 and TRBJ2-3; 8 nucleotides agree with TRBD2. The V and J ends lost 6 bases and 1 base, in that order; junction bases with no gene match: 4. There are 14 residues in the CDR3. CDR1 SGHRS and CDR2 YFSETQ come from the germline V gene. CDR3 protein: CASTQAGGTDTQYF. In DNA, the CDR3 is TGCGCCAGCACCCAAGCGGGAGGCACAGATACGCAGTATTTT. Variable domain in full (rest from reference TRBV5-1 and TRBJ2-3): KAGVTQTPRYLIKTRGQQVTLSCSPISGHRSVSWYQQTPGQGLQFLFEYFSETQRNKGNFPGRFSGRQFSNSRSEMNVSTLELGDSALYLCASTQAGGTDTQYFGPGTRLTVL.